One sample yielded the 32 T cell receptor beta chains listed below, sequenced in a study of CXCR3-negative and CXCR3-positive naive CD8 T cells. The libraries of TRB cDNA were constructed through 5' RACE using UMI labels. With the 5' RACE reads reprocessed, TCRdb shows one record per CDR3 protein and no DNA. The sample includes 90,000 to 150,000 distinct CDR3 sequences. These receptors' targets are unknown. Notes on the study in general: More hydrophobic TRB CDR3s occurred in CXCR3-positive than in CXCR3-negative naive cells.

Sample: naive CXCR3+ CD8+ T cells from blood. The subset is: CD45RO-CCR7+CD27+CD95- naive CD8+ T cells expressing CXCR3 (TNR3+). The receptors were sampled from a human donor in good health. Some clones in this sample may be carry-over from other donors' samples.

The chain's CDR3 is CSARDLSGTLSGNTIYF. The rearrangement uses TRBV20-1 and TRBJ1-3. The CDR3 covers 17 residues. Germline CDR1 and CDR2: DFQATT and SNEGSKA (reference sequence).

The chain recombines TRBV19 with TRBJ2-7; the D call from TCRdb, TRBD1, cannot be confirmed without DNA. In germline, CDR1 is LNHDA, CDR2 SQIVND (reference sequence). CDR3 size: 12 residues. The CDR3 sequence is CASSIGTQLQYF.

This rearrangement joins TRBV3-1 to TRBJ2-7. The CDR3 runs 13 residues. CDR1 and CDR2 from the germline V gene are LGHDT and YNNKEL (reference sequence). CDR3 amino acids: CASSQTGVYEQYF.

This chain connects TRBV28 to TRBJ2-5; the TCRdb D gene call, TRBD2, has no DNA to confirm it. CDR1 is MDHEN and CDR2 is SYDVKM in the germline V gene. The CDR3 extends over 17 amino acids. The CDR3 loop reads CASSPHGLAGGGGTQYF.

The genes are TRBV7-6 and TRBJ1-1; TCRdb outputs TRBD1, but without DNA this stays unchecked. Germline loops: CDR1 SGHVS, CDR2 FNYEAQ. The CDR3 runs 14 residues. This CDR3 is CASSPGLGPTEAFF. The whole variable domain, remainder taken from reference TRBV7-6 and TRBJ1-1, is GAGVSQSPRYKVTKRGQDVALRCDPISGHVSLYWYRQALGQGPEFLTYFNYEAQQDKSGLPNDRFSAERPEGSISTLTIQRTEQRDSAMYRCASSPGLGPTEAFFGQGTRLTVV.

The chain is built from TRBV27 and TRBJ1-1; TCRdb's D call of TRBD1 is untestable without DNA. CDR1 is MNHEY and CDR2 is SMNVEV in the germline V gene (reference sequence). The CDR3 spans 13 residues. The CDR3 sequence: CASEHRGGTEAFF.

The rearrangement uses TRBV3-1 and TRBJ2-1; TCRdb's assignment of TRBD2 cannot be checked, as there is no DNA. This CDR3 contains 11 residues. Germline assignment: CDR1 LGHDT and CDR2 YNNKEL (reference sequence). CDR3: CASEGNNEQFF.

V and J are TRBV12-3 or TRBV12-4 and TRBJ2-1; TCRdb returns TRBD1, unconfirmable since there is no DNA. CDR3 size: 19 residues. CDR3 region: CASSFPPTSGTGEYNEQFF.

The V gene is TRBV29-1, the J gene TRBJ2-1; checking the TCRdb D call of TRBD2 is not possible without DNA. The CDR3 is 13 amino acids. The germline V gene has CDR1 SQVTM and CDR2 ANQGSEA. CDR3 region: CSVLAGQYNEQFF.

The CDR3: CASSLDRSYNEQFF. The V and J genes are TRBV7-6 and TRBJ2-1; TCRdb selects TRBD1, and the lack of DNA leaves this call unchecked. Germline V lookup: CDR1 SGHVS, CDR2 FNYEAQ. The CDR3 extends over 14 amino acids. The full variable domain, its missing parts supplied by reference TRBV7-6 and TRBJ2-1, is GAGVSQSPRYKVTKRGQDVALRCDPISGHVSLYWYRQALGQGPEFLTYFNYEAQQDKSGLPNDRFSAERPEGSISTLTIQRTEQRDSAMYRCASSLDRSYNEQFFGPGTRLTVL.

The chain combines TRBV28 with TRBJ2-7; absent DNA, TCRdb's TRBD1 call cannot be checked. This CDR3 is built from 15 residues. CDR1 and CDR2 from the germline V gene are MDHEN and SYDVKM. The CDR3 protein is CASSSFRDTHYEQYF.

CDR3 sequence: CASNTGTVISYEQYF. The chain links TRBV27 to TRBJ2-7; TCRdb's D call, TRBD1, is unchecked because there is no DNA. Germline-derived CDR1 and CDR2 are MNHEY and SMNVEV (reference sequence). This CDR3 is built from 15 residues.

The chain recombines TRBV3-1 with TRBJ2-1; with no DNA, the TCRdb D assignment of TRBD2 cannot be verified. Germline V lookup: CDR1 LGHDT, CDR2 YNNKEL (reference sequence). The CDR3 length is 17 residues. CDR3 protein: CASSQDHGTSGRNEQFF.

The chain's CDR3 is CASSQAAGGETQYF. The gene calls are TRBV4-3 and TRBJ2-5. The CDR3 is 14 amino acids. The germline V gene encodes CDR1 LGHNA and CDR2 YSLEER.

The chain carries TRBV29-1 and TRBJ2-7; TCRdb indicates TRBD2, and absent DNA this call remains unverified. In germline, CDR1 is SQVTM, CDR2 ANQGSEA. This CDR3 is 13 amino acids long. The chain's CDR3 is CSVVVPLAGEQYF.

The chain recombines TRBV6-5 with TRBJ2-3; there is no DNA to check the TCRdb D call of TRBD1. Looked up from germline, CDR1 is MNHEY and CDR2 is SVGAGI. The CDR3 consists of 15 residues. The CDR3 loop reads CASSHGQGVTDTQYF.

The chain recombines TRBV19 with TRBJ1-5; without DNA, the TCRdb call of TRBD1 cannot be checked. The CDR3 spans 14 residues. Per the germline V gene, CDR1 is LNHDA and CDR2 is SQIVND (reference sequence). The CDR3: CASSLRDRNQPQHF.

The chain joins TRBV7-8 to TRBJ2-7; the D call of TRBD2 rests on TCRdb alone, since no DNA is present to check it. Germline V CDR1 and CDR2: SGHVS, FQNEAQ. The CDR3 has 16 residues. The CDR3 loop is CASSLSGTSGYYEQYF.

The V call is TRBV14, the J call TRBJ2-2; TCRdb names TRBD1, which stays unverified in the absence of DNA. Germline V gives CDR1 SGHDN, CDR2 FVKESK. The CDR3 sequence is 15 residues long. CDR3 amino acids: CASSQRGARTGELFF. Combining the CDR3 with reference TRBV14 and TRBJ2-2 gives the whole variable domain EAGVTQFPSHSVIEKGQTVTLRCDPISGHDNLYWYRRVMGKEIKFLLHFVKESKQDESGMPNNRFLAERTGGTYSTLKVQPAELEDSGVYFCASSQRGARTGELFFGEGSRLTVL.

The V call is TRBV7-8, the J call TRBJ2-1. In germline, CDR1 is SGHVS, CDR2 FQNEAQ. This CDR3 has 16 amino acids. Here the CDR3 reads CASSLALGGLYNEQFF.

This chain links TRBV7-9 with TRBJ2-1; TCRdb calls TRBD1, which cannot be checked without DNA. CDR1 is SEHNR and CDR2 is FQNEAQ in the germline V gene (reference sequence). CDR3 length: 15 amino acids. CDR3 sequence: CASSLQIRDRGEQFF.

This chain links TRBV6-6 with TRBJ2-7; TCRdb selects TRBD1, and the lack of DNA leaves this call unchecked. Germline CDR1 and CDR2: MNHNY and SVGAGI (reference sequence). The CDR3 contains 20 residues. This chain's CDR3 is CASSYSSTGAGFTLSYEQYF.

The CDR3 loop reads CATSRDFGNPSEQFF. The chain joins TRBV15 to TRBJ2-1; TCRdb proposes TRBD1, but this gene call is untestable without DNA. The CDR3 runs to 15 residues. Germline V CDR1 and CDR2: LNHNV, YYDKDF (reference sequence).

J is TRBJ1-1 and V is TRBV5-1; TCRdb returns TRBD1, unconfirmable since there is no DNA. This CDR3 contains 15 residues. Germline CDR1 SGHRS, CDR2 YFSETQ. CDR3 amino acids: CASSPLTAMNTEAFF.

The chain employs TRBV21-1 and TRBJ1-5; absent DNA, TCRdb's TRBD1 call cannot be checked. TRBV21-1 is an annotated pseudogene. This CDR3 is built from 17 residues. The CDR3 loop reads CASSKVAGLGSNQPQHF.

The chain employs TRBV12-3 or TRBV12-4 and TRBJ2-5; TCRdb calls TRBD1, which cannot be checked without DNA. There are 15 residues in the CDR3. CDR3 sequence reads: CASSDAGTAQETQYF.

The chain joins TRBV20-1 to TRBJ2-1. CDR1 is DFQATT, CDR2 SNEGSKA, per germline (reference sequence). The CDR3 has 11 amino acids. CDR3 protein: CSALSYNEQFF.

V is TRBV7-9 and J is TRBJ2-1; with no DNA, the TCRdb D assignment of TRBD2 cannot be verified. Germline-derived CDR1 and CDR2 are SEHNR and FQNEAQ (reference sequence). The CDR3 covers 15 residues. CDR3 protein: CASSYSGRAGNEQFF.

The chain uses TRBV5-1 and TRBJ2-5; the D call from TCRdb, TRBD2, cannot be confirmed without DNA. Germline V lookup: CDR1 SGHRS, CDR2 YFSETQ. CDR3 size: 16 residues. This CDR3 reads CASSLQGLASGETQYF.

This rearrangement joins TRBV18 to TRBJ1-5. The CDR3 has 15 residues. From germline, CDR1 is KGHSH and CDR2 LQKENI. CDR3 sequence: CASSPLGRGNQPQHF.

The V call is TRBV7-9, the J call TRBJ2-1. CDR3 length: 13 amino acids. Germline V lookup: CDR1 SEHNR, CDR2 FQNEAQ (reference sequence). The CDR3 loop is CASSPFGYNEQFF. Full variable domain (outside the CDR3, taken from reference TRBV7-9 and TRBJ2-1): DTGVSQNPRHKITKRGQNVTFRCDPISEHNRLYWYRQTLGQGPEFLTYFQNEAQLEKSRLLSDRFSAERPKGSFSTLEIQRTEQGDSAMYLCASSPFGYNEQFFGPGTRLTVL.

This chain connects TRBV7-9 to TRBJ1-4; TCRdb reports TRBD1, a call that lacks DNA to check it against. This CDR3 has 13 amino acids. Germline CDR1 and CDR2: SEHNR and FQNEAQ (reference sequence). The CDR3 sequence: CASSLGGEEKLFF.